This T cell receptor (beta chain) was retrieved from a study of identical twins. V shed 3 bases and J 4 bases; nucleotides not matched to a gene: 12. The CDR3 loop spans 16 amino acids. Germline lookup yields CDR1 LGHNA and CDR2 YSLEER. Concerning this clonotype itself: Its target is not known.

Template switching (which added a universal primer site) was used, and cDNA carried unique molecular identifiers. One entry per CDR3 protein, called by TCRdb with MiXCR from the 5' RACE reads. In the table there are about 570,000 distinct CDR3 sequences, approximately 9.6% of which are singletons. Study conclusions and caveats: Twins' surplus sharing was weaker for beta out-of-frame sequences.

This sample also belongs to another study, concerning yellow fever vaccine responses in identical twins.

The gene calls are TRBV4-3 and TRBJ2-7; 7 bases agree with TRBD1. The TCR originated in a young woman in good health. Sequenced: PBMCs. DNA of the CDR3: TGCGCCAGCAGCCAGGATTTTCCGGGACAGCAGTACGAGCAGTACTTC. It is translated as CASSQDFPGQQYEQYF.